This is a list of T cell receptor beta chains from one sample in a study of technical replicates of blood from a few donors. Data came from immunoSEQ multiplex PCR; TCRdb stores just in-frame clones and leaves some out. Among approximately 65,000 clones, around 88% were seen once, and the ten largest hold about 5.5%. Sequenced: PBMCs. All receptors derive from a human donor in good health. Some clones in this sample may be carry-over from other donors' samples. CDR3s include the opening cysteine and the closing phenylalanine or tryptophan. D genes are given only for firm matches. The size of a clone is reported for some rows only, either as once, few or many, or as a class for expanded clones.

J gene,V gene,D gene,clone size,CDR3 protein,CDR3 DNA
TRBJ2-1,TRBV7-9,TRBD1,.,CASSLDRGYNEQFF,TGTGCCAGCAGCCTGGACAGGGGCTACAATGAGCAGTTCTTC
TRBJ2-5,TRBV27,TRBD1,once,CASSFGTGGFGTQYF,TGTGCCAGCAGTTTTGGGACAGGGGGTTTCGGGACCCAGTACTTC
TRBJ1-1,TRBV4-2,TRBD1,.,CASSQVWRQGGTEAFF,TGTGCCAGCAGCCAAGTATGGAGACAGGGGGGTACTGAAGCTTTCTTT
TRBJ1-2,TRBV6-6,TRBD1,.,CASRGTGEYGYTF,TGTGCCAGCCGGGGGACAGGGGAATATGGCTACACCTTC
TRBJ1-1,TRBV13,.,.,CASSHRTLMNTEAFF,TGTGCCAGCAGCCACAGAACACTTATGAACACTGAAGCTTTCTTT
TRBJ2-1,TRBV30,.,.,CAWSSGVNEQFF,TGTGCCTGGAGTTCCGGGGTCAATGAGCAGTTCTTC
TRBJ2-5,TRBV7-3,TRBD2,.,CASSFFRTSGYQETQYF,TGTGCCAGCAGCTTTTTTCGGACTAGCGGGTACCAAGAGACCCAGTACTTC
TRBJ2-7,TRBV7-2,.,once,CASSLSSYEQYF,TGTGCCAGCAGCTTATCGTCCTACGAGCAGTACTTC
TRBJ1-2,TRBV7-9,.,.,CASSREAGGGGYTF,TGTGCCAGCTCACGGGAGGCAGGCGGAGGTGGCTACACCTTC
TRBJ2-1,TRBV30,TRBD1,.,CAWSVRETGAWDEQFF,TGTGCCTGGAGTGTACGAGAGACAGGGGCCTGGGATGAGCAGTTCTTC
TRBJ1-2,TRBV30,TRBD1,.,CAWTSGDREGYTF,TGTGCCTGGACCTCAGGGGACAGGGAGGGCTACACCTTC
TRBJ2-7,TRBV5-4,.,.,CASSGGTLAGEQYF,TGTGCCAGCAGCGGCGGGACCTTAGCTGGCGAGCAGTACTTC
TRBJ2-3,TRBV5-1,TRBD2,.,CASNGGKTSGGTDTQYF,TGCGCCTCTAACGGCGGGAAGACTAGCGGAGGCACAGATACGCAGTATTTT
TRBJ2-7,TRBV28,.,.,CASSITGSSHEQYF,TGTGCCAGCAGTATAACAGGGAGTTCCCACGAGCAGTACTTC
TRBJ2-1,TRBV5-6,.,.,CASSALGGRSYNEQFF,TGTGCCAGCAGCGCCCTCGGGGGTAGGTCCTACAATGAGCAGTTCTTC
TRBJ1-1,TRBV19,.,few,CASSIGGRSTEAFF,TGTGCCAGTAGTATCGGGGGGCGGAGCACTGAAGCTTTCTTT
TRBJ1-5,TRBV4-2,.,few,CASSHLAGADNQPQHF,TGTGCCAGCAGCCATTTAGCGGGGGCAGACAATCAGCCCCAGCATTTT
TRBJ2-1,TRBV5-1,.,.,CASSLEGRVRYNEQFF,TGCGCCAGCAGCTTGGAGGGCAGGGTTAGGTACAATGAGCAGTTCTTC
TRBJ2-3,TRBV6-1,TRBD2,few,CASSVLAGSTDTQYF,TGTGCCAGCAGTGTGCTAGCGGGGAGCACAGATACGCAGTATTTT
TRBJ2-2,TRBV7-9,.,.,CASSLRDIGELFF,TGTGCCAGCAGCTTGCGGGATATCGGGGAGCTGTTTTTT
TRBJ1-1,TRBV30,.,.,CAWRGGRSEAFF,TGTGCCTGGAGGGGGGGGCGGTCGGAGGCTTTCTTT
TRBJ1-6,TRBV27,TRBD1,.,CASSLTGAGSPLHF,TGTGCCAGCAGTTTGACAGGGGCAGGTTCACCCCTCCACTTT
TRBJ2-2,TRBV5-8,TRBD1,.,CASKGQGPSFTGELFF,TGTGCCAGCAAAGGACAGGGACCCTCCTTCACCGGGGAGCTGTTTTTT
TRBJ1-1,TRBV5-1,.,medium-sized,CASSLAGGYTEAFF,TGCGCCAGCAGCTTGGCCGGCGGGTACACTGAAGCTTTCTTT
TRBJ2-2,TRBV7-7,TRBD1,.,CASSLEDRGGGELFF,TGTGCCAGCAGCTTAGAGGACAGGGGCGGCGGGGAGCTGTTTTTT
TRBJ2-7,TRBV29-1,TRBD1,.,CSVLTGRSYEQYF,TGCAGCGTCCTGACAGGGCGCTCCTACGAGCAGTACTTC
TRBJ2-7,TRBV4-3,TRBD1,.,CASSLDRGSYEQYF,TGCGCCAGCAGCCTCGACAGGGGAAGCTACGAGCAGTACTTC
TRBJ1-2,TRBV7-3,.,.,CASSLTGGVGSLDGYTF,TGTGCCAGCAGCTTAACGGGGGGGGTCGGATCTTTGGATGGCTACACCTTC
TRBJ2-6,TRBV4-2,.,.,CASSTLPSVFIGANVLTF,TGTGCCAGCAGCACACTACCTAGCGTATTTATTGGGGCCAACGTCCTGACTTTC
TRBJ1-4,TRBV11-2,.,.,CASSLDRGGEKLFF,TGTGCCAGCAGCTTAGACAGGGGTGGCGAAAAACTGTTTTTT
TRBJ1-1,TRBV6-5,.,.,CASRDHQGWWEAFF,TGTGCCAGCAGGGATCATCAGGGATGGTGGGAAGCTTTCTTT
TRBJ2-5,TRBV30,TRBD2,.,CAGDRLAGMETQYF,TGTGCCGGGGATAGACTAGCGGGAATGGAGACCCAGTACTTC
TRBJ2-1,TRBV9,.,.,CASSVGPTGSNEQFF,TGTGCCAGCAGCGTAGGCCCCACAGGATCCAATGAGCAGTTCTTC
TRBJ1-4,TRBV5-1,.,.,CASTGGAATNEKLFF,TGCGCCAGCACCGGGGGGGCAGCAACTAATGAAAAACTGTTTTTT
TRBJ2-1,TRBV29-1,.,.,CSVATSSYNEQFF,TGCAGCGTTGCTACGAGCTCCTACAATGAGCAGTTCTTC
TRBJ1-2,TRBV19,.,.,CASSIKSHGYTF,TGTGCCAGTAGTATTAAGAGCCATGGCTACACCTTC
TRBJ1-3,TRBV27,TRBD1,few,CASRNRGDGNTIYF,TGTGCCAGCAGAAACAGGGGGGACGGAAACACCATATATTTT
TRBJ1-6,TRBV2,TRBD1,few,CASTAGTGGNSPLHF,TGTGCCAGCACTGCCGGGACAGGGGGTAATTCACCCCTCCACTTT
TRBJ2-3,TRBV5-6,.,.,CASSRRFHTDTQYF,TGTGCCAGCAGTCGCAGGTTCCACACAGATACGCAGTATTTT
TRBJ2-7,TRBV19,TRBD1,.,CASSIRTGGTEQYF,TGTGCCAGTAGTATAAGGACAGGGGGGACCGAGCAGTACTTC
TRBJ1-2,TRBV5-6,.,.,CASSLRAGSRYGYTF,TGTGCCAGCAGCTTGAGGGCAGGGTCTCGGTATGGCTACACCTTC
TRBJ2-2,TRBV10-3,.,.,CAISDGQRGTGELFF,TGTGCCATCAGTGACGGACAGAGAGGGACCGGGGAGCTGTTTTTT
TRBJ2-1,TRBV4-1,TRBD1,.,CASSQEARQGVYEQFF,TGCGCCAGCAGCCAAGAGGCGAGACAGGGGGTTTATGAGCAGTTCTTC
TRBJ2-7,TRBV19,.,.,CASSMGPGNEQYF,TGTGCCAGTAGTATGGGGCCTGGGAACGAGCAGTACTTC
TRBJ1-3,TRBV30,TRBD1,.,CAWDRANGNTIYF,TGTGCCTGGGACAGGGCGAATGGAAACACCATATATTTT
TRBJ2-1,TRBV5-1,TRBD1,.,CASSLTGGYNEQFF,TGCGCCAGCAGCTTGACAGGGGGCTACAATGAGCAGTTCTTC
TRBJ1-2,TRBV6-5,.,few,CASTQRTGGYTF,TGTGCCAGCACGCAGCGTACGGGTGGCTACACCTTC
TRBJ2-7,TRBV9,.,.,CASSVREYSYEQYF,TGTGCCAGCAGCGTAAGGGAGTACTCCTACGAGCAGTACTTC
TRBJ2-2,TRBV6-5,TRBD1,.,CASREIRGLGELFF,TGTGCCAGCAGGGAGATCAGGGGGCTCGGGGAGCTGTTTTTT
TRBJ2-5,TRBV27,TRBD2,.,CASSRGEETQYF,TGTGCCAGTTCTCGGGGGGAAGAGACCCAGTACTTC
TRBJ2-3,TRBV2,.,.,CASTNTDTQYF,TGTGCCAGCACCAACACAGATACGCAGTATTTT
TRBJ1-2,TRBV13,.,once,CASSLAGAIYGYTF,TGTGCCAGCAGCTTGGCAGGGGCCATCTATGGCTACACCTTC
TRBJ1-2,TRBV7-3,.,.,CASSGGSGIGYTF,TGTGCCAGCAGTGGCGGGAGCGGAATCGGCTACACCTTC
TRBJ2-1,TRBV25-1,TRBD2,once,CASSESGDYNEQFF,TGTGCCAGCAGTGAAAGCGGGGACTACAATGAGCAGTTCTTC
TRBJ1-6,TRBV4-1,TRBD1,.,CASSPQSGGSNSPLHF,TGCGCCAGCAGCCCCCAATCAGGGGGCTCGAATTCACCCCTCCACTTT
TRBJ2-2,TRBV27,TRBD1,.,CASTIGGGPLAGGELFF,TGTGCCAGCACCATAGGGGGCGGTCCTCTGGCTGGCGGGGAGCTGTTTTTT
TRBJ1-3,TRBV18,.,.,CASSPRPPSGSGNTIYF,TGTGCCAGCTCACCAAGACCTCCCTCCGGGTCTGGAAACACCATATATTTT